Below are 11 T cell receptor beta chains sequenced from a single sample in a study of shared clonotypes between healthy human individuals. TCRdb's table, derived via immunoSEQ multiplex PCR, lists solely in-frame clones and lacks some. This table has about 2.3 million clones, roughly 92% appearing once. Sequencing used naive CD4+ T cells from PBMCs. Documented subset: CD45RA+ positively selected. The receptor source for this set is a man younger than 35 in good health. Some clones in this sample may be carry-over from other donors' samples.

The DNA for the CDR3 is TGTGCCAGCAGTCCCCAGGGGGCAGGCTGGGATGGCTACACCTTC. Its protein product is CASSPQGAGWDGYTF. The genes are TRBV6-5 and TRBJ1-2; 8 bases line up with TRBD1. The V gene's germline CDR1 is MNHEY and CDR2 SVGAGI. The V segment lost 5 bases and the J segment 6 bases; nucleotides outside the gene matches: 11. The CDR3 length is 15 residues.

This chain connects TRBV7-2 to TRBJ2-1, with TRBD2 identical over 7 bases. V shed 1 base, J shed 7 bases, and the junction held 7 bases outside the gene matches. Germline V gene data show CDR1 as SGHTA and CDR2 as FQGNSA. This CDR3 comprises 15 residues. DNA for the CDR3: TGTGCCAGCAGCTTAGTCCCCCTAGCGGTAAATGAGCAGTTCTTC. It codes for CASSLVPLAVNEQFF. The entire variable domain, with the rest obtained from reference TRBV7-2 and TRBJ2-1, is as follows: GAGVSQSPSNKVTEKGKDVELRCDPISGHTALYWYRQSLGQGLEFLIYFQGNSAPDKSGLPSDRFSAERTGGSVSTLTIQRTQQEDSAVYLCASSLVPLAVNEQFFGPGTRLTVL.

A note on this clone: The same CDR3 also results from other DNA sequences found in this sample. The gene calls are TRBV7-2 and TRBJ1-2; the D is unclear. Germline V CDR1 and CDR2: SGHTA, FQGNSA. The CDR3 is 15 amino acids. Trimming left V 2 bases short and J 0 bases short, with 10 bases between. CDR3 bases: TGTGCCAGCAGCTTATACCCAGGAGCTAACTATGGCTACACCTTC. Its translation is CASSLYPGANYGYTF.

This sequence joins TRBV9 and TRBJ2-2; D is perhaps TRBD1 (6 bases). The V gene lost 3 bases and the J gene lost 7 bases, with 16 bases spanning the gap. Germline V gives CDR1 SGDLS, CDR2 YYNGEE. The CDR3 sequence is 15 residues long. This chain's CDR3 is CASSEHRDVFGELFF. In DNA, the CDR3 is TGTGCCAGCAGCGAGCACAGGGACGTTTTCGGGGAGCTGTTTTTT.

This chain uses TRBV7-2 with TRBJ2-3; D is perhaps TRBD1 or TRBD2 (5 bases each). The V gene lost 2 bases and the J gene lost 2 bases, with 14 bases spanning the gap. This CDR3 region has 16 residues. CDR1 and CDR2 (germline): SGHTA, FQGNSA. The CDR3 here is CASSLSPGPNTDTQYF. The CDR3 nucleotides are TGTGCCAGCAGCTTAAGCCCGGGACCGAACACAGATACGCAGTATTTT. Drawing the rest from reference TRBV7-2 and TRBJ2-3, the complete variable domain is GAGVSQSPSNKVTEKGKDVELRCDPISGHTALYWYRQSLGQGLEFLIYFQGNSAPDKSGLPSDRFSAERTGGSVSTLTIQRTQQEDSAVYLCASSLSPGPNTDTQYFGPGTRLTVL.

V and J are TRBV7-6 and TRBJ2-3; D call uncertain. Trimming removed 4 bases at V and 6 bases at J, with 8 bases between. CDR1 is SGHVS, CDR2 FNYEAQ, per germline. The CDR3 totals 12 residues. The CDR3 loop is CASSSSVDTQYF. The CDR3 region has the DNA TGTGCCAGCAGCTCGTCCGTCGATACGCAGTATTTT.

J is TRBJ2-2 and V is TRBV29-1; unclear D gene. V was shortened by 5 bases and J by 6 bases, with 16 bases between the two germline ends. Germline V gives CDR1 SQVTM, CDR2 ANQGSEA. The CDR3 is 14 amino acids. CDR3 sequence reads: CSVTPGPRAGELFF. CDR3 bases: TGCAGCGTTACCCCCGGCCCCCGAGCCGGGGAGCTGTTTTTT.

This clone was seen a handful of times. The J gene is TRBJ1-1, the V gene TRBV7-3; no firm D call. V was cut by 1 base and J by 4 bases, with 7 bases left in between. Germline V gives CDR1 SGHTA, CDR2 FQGTGA. The CDR3 loop spans 13 amino acids. CDR3 loop: CASSLMFGTEAFF. The CDR3 DNA follows: TGTGCCAGCAGCTTAATGTTCGGCACTGAAGCTTTCTTT.

The count of this clone is one. V is TRBV27 and J is TRBJ1-3; no clear D. Deletions cut 0 bases from V and 5 bases from J, with 17 bases between. CDR3 length: 17 amino acids. Germline values: CDR1 MNHEY, CDR2 SMNVEV (reference sequence). The CDR3 is CASSLSRPTTNRNTIYF. CDR3 coding DNA: TGTGCCAGCAGTTTATCTCGTCCCACGACCAATAGAAACACCATATATTTT.

The chain joins TRBV5-1 to TRBJ2-1; TRBD1 aligns across 10 bases. The J segment lost 2 bases and the V segment lost 4 bases, leaving 6 bases of the junction unmatched. Per germline, CDR1 SGHRS and CDR2 YFSETQ. CDR3 length equals 16 residues. The CDR3 loop reads CASSELGQGAYNEQFF. CDR3 DNA sequence: TGCGCCAGCAGCGAACTCGGACAGGGGGCCTACAATGAGCAGTTCTTC.

The chain has TRBV4-3 and TRBJ2-3, with D unresolved. CDR1 and CDR2 (germline): LGHNA, YSLEER. Trimming cost V 4 bases and J 3 bases, with 8 bases left between them. This CDR3 region has 13 residues. CDR3 amino acids: CASSRDPTDTQYF. The CDR3 bases are TGCGCCAGCAGCCGCGACCCTACAGATACGCAGTATTTT.